Listed below are T cell receptor beta chains from one sample, sequenced in a study of CD8+CD57+ T cells in acquired aplastic anemia. Via MiXCR, TCRdb re-called the reads, giving one row per CDR3 protein. The sample has about 210,000 distinct CDR3 sequences; roughly 35% are singletons. The material sequenced was sorted CD4+, CD8+, or CD8+CD57+ T cells (not recorded which) from PBMCs. Receptors were obtained from a human donor in good health, serving as a control. Both conserved end residues are part of each CDR3.

j_call: TRBJ1-2
v_call: TRBV11-2
cdr3_aa: CASSFIGELNRASYGYTF

j_call: TRBJ2-1
v_call: TRBV2
cdr3_aa: CASSESLASEQFF

j_call: TRBJ2-1
v_call: TRBV25-1
cdr3_aa: CASSGASGGSRGEQFF

j_call: TRBJ1-1
v_call: TRBV11-2
cdr3_aa: CASSLEAMDGLNTEAFF

j_call: TRBJ2-1
v_call: TRBV4-1
cdr3_aa: CASSQVGLAGFFF

j_call: TRBJ2-1
v_call: TRBV14
cdr3_aa: CASSQGGLKDVSNEQFF

j_call: TRBJ2-2
v_call: TRBV2
cdr3_aa: CASYRDRNTGELFF

j_call: TRBJ1-2
v_call: TRBV19
cdr3_aa: CASSISNSNYGYTF

j_call: TRBJ1-3
v_call: TRBV7-9
cdr3_aa: CASGALLDGNTIYF

j_call: TRBJ1-2
v_call: TRBV10-3
cdr3_aa: CATSGTGTPHGYTF

j_call: TRBJ2-1
v_call: TRBV6-1
cdr3_aa: CASRKGAADANEQFF

j_call: TRBJ1-3
v_call: TRBV12-3/TRBV12-4
cdr3_aa: CAIREMTGYSGNTIYF

j_call: TRBJ2-2
v_call: TRBV9
cdr3_aa: CASSSGWGLAGAGGELFF

j_call: TRBJ1-4
v_call: TRBV19
cdr3_aa: CASSIQGGKLFF

j_call: TRBJ2-1
v_call: TRBV24-1
cdr3_aa: CATVGGESNEQFF

j_call: TRBJ2-7
v_call: TRBV29-1
cdr3_aa: CSWDSSYEQYF

j_call: TRBJ2-7
v_call: TRBV24-1
cdr3_aa: CATSDGGQGSDEQYF

j_call: TRBJ1-5
v_call: TRBV29-1
cdr3_aa: CSVEGTGANQPQHF

j_call: TRBJ1-1
v_call: TRBV5-4
cdr3_aa: CASSWTGGNTEVFF

j_call: TRBJ1-2
v_call: TRBV27
cdr3_aa: CASSPSHGQGVWIYTF

j_call: TRBJ2-5
v_call: TRBV10-3
cdr3_aa: CASRTTGGPQEAQYF

j_call: TRBJ1-6
v_call: TRBV20-1
cdr3_aa: CSARRGYGSPLHF

j_call: TRBJ1-5
v_call: TRBV15
cdr3_aa: CATRDSGTGGYQPQHF

j_call: TRBJ2-3
v_call: TRBV4-1
cdr3_aa: CASRRLAGEDTQYF

j_call: TRBJ2-2
v_call: TRBV5-6
cdr3_aa: CASSLFGAGELFF

j_call: TRBJ2-7
v_call: TRBV12-3/TRBV12-4
cdr3_aa: CASSFFTGTVDEQYF

j_call: TRBJ1-5
v_call: TRBV11-2
cdr3_aa: CASSLVLSGLRPQHF

j_call: TRBJ2-7
v_call: TRBV10-2
cdr3_aa: CASSDGTGWYEQYF

j_call: TRBJ1-2
v_call: TRBV2
cdr3_aa: CASSEDRGPGYTF

j_call: TRBJ2-7
v_call: TRBV11-3
cdr3_aa: CASSMGKSYEQYF

j_call: TRBJ1-6
v_call: TRBV2
cdr3_aa: CASMDQGTYNSPLHF

j_call: TRBJ2-2
v_call: TRBV11-2
cdr3_aa: CASIRGVGLVRTGELFF

j_call: TRBJ1-2
v_call: TRBV5-1
cdr3_aa: CASSSGGAGGYTF

j_call: TRBJ2-7
v_call: TRBV15
cdr3_aa: CATSKSGPLGYEQYF

j_call: TRBJ1-1
v_call: TRBV10-1
cdr3_aa: CASSEGRQGRTEAFF

j_call: TRBJ2-7
v_call: TRBV15
cdr3_aa: CATSRVPGQIYEQYF

j_call: TRBJ2-1
v_call: TRBV2
cdr3_aa: CASSTSWGNNEQFF

j_call: TRBJ1-6
v_call: TRBV7-8
cdr3_aa: CASSFGGFLISSPLHF

j_call: TRBJ1-5
v_call: TRBV7-8
cdr3_aa: CASSEGRTGNQPQHF

j_call: TRBJ1-5
v_call: TRBV10-3
cdr3_aa: CASSEAFGAESNQPQHF

j_call: TRBJ2-7
v_call: TRBV5-5
cdr3_aa: CASSLNAASYEQYF

j_call: TRBJ2-7
v_call: TRBV5-1
cdr3_aa: CASSSEVTYEQYF

j_call: TRBJ2-7
v_call: TRBV10-1
cdr3_aa: CASSGSVGRGGYEQYF

j_call: TRBJ2-2
v_call: TRBV3-1
cdr3_aa: CASSQGGGYPLVGELFF

j_call: TRBJ2-3
v_call: TRBV12-3/TRBV12-4
cdr3_aa: CASSLLAGTDTQYF

j_call: TRBJ2-7
v_call: TRBV29-1
cdr3_aa: CSVEERGYEQYF

j_call: TRBJ2-4
v_call: TRBV2
cdr3_aa: CASSLRSIENIQYF

j_call: TRBJ2-5
v_call: TRBV18
cdr3_aa: CASSPLAGGEETQYF

j_call: TRBJ1-2
v_call: TRBV5-6
cdr3_aa: CASSLWGQDFGYTF

j_call: TRBJ1-1
v_call: TRBV7-3
cdr3_aa: CASSPLTGASTEAFF

j_call: TRBJ2-7
v_call: TRBV7-2
cdr3_aa: CASSRNWDYSYEQYF

j_call: TRBJ1-5
v_call: TRBV19
cdr3_aa: CASSPGRSLNQPQHF

j_call: TRBJ2-7
v_call: TRBV29-1
cdr3_aa: CSSPGTGDREQYF

j_call: TRBJ1-1
v_call: TRBV2
cdr3_aa: CASSRRGGGEAFF

j_call: TRBJ1-2
v_call: TRBV4-2
cdr3_aa: CASSQEAGLDGYTF

j_call: TRBJ1-2
v_call: TRBV27
cdr3_aa: CASSLYQQGRGGYTF

j_call: TRBJ2-7
v_call: TRBV7-4
cdr3_aa: CASSPKYEQYF

j_call: TRBJ2-3
v_call: TRBV25-1
cdr3_aa: CASSESFADTQYF

j_call: TRBJ2-7
v_call: TRBV5-1
cdr3_aa: CASSLAGHLYEQYF

j_call: TRBJ1-6
v_call: TRBV5-1
cdr3_aa: CAGSLEGTSYNSPLHF